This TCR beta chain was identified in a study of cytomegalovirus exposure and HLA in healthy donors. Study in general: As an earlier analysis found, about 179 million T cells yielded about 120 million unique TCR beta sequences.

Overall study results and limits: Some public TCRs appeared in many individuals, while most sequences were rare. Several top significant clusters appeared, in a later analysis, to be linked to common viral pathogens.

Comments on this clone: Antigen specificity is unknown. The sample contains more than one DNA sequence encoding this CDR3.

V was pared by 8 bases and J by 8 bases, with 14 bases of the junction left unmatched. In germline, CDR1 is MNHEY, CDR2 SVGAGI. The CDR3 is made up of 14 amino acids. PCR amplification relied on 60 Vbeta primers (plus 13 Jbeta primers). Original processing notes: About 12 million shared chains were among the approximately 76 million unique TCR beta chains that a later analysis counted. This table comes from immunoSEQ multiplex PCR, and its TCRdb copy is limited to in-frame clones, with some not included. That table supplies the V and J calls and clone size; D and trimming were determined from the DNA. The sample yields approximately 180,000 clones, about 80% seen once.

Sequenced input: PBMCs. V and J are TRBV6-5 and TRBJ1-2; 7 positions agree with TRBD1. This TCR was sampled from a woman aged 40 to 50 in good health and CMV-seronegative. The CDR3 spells CASQPHRDSGGYTF. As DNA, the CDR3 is TGTGCCAGCCAACCCCACCGGGACAGCGGCGGCTACACCTTC.